The 17 T cell receptor beta chains given below trace back to one sample, sequenced in a study of cytomegalovirus exposure and HLA in healthy donors. Vbeta (60) and Jbeta (13) primers were used in the PCR. Method: immunoSEQ multiplex PCR; TCRdb's copy keeps in-frame clones and lacks some. The sample holds roughly 110,000 clones, about 80% seen once. Sequenced material: PBMCs. The origin of the receptors is a woman aged 25 to 39 in good health and CMV-seropositive.

This clone was observed a handful of times. The chain couples TRBV10-3 to TRBJ1-1; 9 bases align to TRBD1. The CDR3 loop spans 16 amino acids. Germline V gives CDR1 ENHRY, CDR2 SYGVKD. Trimming took 5 bases from V and 1 from J; bases not matched to a gene: 8. CDR3 nucleotide sequence: TGTGCCATCAGTAGCGCGACAGGGGGACCGAACACTGAAGCTTTCTTT. Its protein product is CAISSATGGPNTEAFF.

The rearrangement joins TRBV27 to TRBJ1-2; TRBD1 is a possible D gene (5 bases). Germline CDR1 reads MNHEY; CDR2 reads SMNVEV (reference sequence). The CDR3 sequence is 15 residues long. V lost 8 bases and J 3 bases, leaving 19 bases between the germline ends. The DNA for the CDR3 is TGTGCCAGCCTTCCCACTTCCGACAGATACTATGGCTACACCTTC. As protein: CASLPTSDRYYGYTF.

The V and J genes are TRBV5-5 and TRBJ2-7; no firm D call. Trimming took off 3 bases at V and 3 bases at J, with 16 bases between the two ends. This CDR3 has 15 amino acids. Germline CDR1 is SGHKS and CDR2 is YYEKEE (reference sequence). The chain's CDR3 is CASSSRRQTNYEQYF. CDR3 in DNA: TGTGCCAGCAGCTCTCGGCGGCAGACCAACTACGAGCAGTACTTC.

This sequence joins TRBV29-1 and TRBJ1-1, with a weak D call TRBD1 (6 bases). In germline, CDR1 is SQVTM, CDR2 ANQGSEA. This CDR3 comprises 18 residues. The ends were cut back, 2 bases at V and 0 bases at J, with 22 bases in the middle. CDR3 in amino acids: CSVETRAGDGILNTEAFF. The CDR3 bases are TGCAGCGTTGAAACCCGGGCAGGGGATGGGATTTTGAACACTGAAGCTTTCTTT.

This clone has just a few counts. The chain employs TRBV6-1 and TRBJ2-7; 10 positions agree with TRBD1. Germline CDR1 and CDR2: MNHNS and SASEGT. Unmatched junction bases numbered 8, after V lost 7 bases and J lost 5 bases. This CDR3 has 14 residues. Written as DNA, the CDR3 is TGTGCCAGCACCCCGGGACAGGGGCTACACGAGCAGTACTTC. It specifies CASTPGQGLHEQYF.

The genes are TRBV11-2 and TRBJ2-6; 8 bases are a match to TRBD2. Trimming removed 5 bases from V and 1 base from J; junction bases left unmatched: 7. CDR1 is SGHAT, CDR2 FQNNGV, per germline. The length of the CDR3 is 17 residues. This CDR3 is CASSPRGGGSGANVLTF. CDR3 DNA sequence: TGTGCCAGCAGCCCTCGGGGCGGGGGGTCTGGGGCCAACGTCCTGACTTTC.

To note about this clone: This same CDR3 is encoded by further DNA sequences in the sample. The chain employs TRBV5-4 and TRBJ2-3; 7 nucleotides match TRBD2. With 4 bases clipped from V and 2 bases from J, the junction kept 4 bases outside the gene matches. The CDR3 length is 14 residues. Germline loops: CDR1 SGHNT, CDR2 YYREEE (reference sequence). CDR3: CASSLGGDTDTQYF. CDR3 DNA sequence: TGTGCCAGCAGCCTTGGGGGGGACACAGATACGCAGTATTTT.

This clone was seen just once. CDR3 bases: TGTGCCAGCAGGGGACTAGCGGAGACCTACGAGCAGTACTTC. Its translation is CASRGLAETYEQYF. The V call is TRBV2, the J call TRBJ2-7; 11 bases agree with TRBD2. The CDR3 covers 14 residues. Looked up from germline, CDR1 is SNHLY and CDR2 is FYNNEI. The trim removed 6 bases at V and 2 bases at J, leaving 3 bases unmatched.

This chain connects TRBV5-6 to TRBJ2-4; D ambiguous. V lost 4 bases and J lost 11, with 10 bases in between. Germline V gene lookup returns CDR1 SGHDT and CDR2 YYEEEE. The CDR3 loop spans 11 amino acids. The CDR3 spells CASSLGRVQYF. CDR3 DNA: TGTGCCAGCAGCCTAGGAAGAGTTCAGTACTTC.

The chain joins TRBV6-1 to TRBJ1-5; D uncertain. This CDR3 is built from 11 residues. Germline assignment: CDR1 MNHNS and CDR2 SASEGT. Trimming removed 6 bases from V and 10 bases from J, with 10 bases in between. CDR3 region: CASSEALPQHF. In nucleotides, the CDR3 is TGTGCCAGCAGCGAGGCACTACCCCAGCATTTT.

The chain is built from TRBV9 and TRBJ2-1; weak D call: TRBD1 (6 bases). Germline V lookup: CDR1 SGDLS, CDR2 YYNGEE. V was trimmed by 10 bases and J by 8 bases, leaving 16 bases between them. The CDR3 covers 12 residues. CDR3: CASEKNRDEQFF. CDR3 DNA sequence: TGTGCCTCGGAGAAAAACAGGGATGAGCAGTTCTTC.

The sample holds a few counts of this clone. The CDR3 coding sequence is TGCGCCAGCAGCCACGGGACAGGGATTTACGAGCAGTACTTC. It translates to CASSHGTGIYEQYF. V is TRBV4-1 and J is TRBJ2-7; 9 bases line up with TRBD1. CDR1 is MGHRA, CDR2 YSYEKL, per germline. The CDR3 totals 14 residues. V shed 3 bases and J 4 bases; nucleotides not matched to a gene: 4.

The V call is TRBV30, the J call TRBJ1-5, with D perhaps TRBD1 (5 bases). This CDR3 is 13 amino acids long. Germline values: CDR1 GTSNPN, CDR2 SVGIG (reference sequence). Trimming cost V 5 bases and J 4 bases, with 12 bases left between them. CDR3 bases: TGTGCCTGGGGCGTGGCAGGGAATCAGCCCCAGCATTTT. Its translation is CAWGVAGNQPQHF. The whole variable domain, remainder taken from reference TRBV30 and TRBJ1-5, is SQTIHQWPATLVQPVGSPLSLECTVEGTSNPNLYWYRQAAGRGLQLLFYSVGIGQISSEVPQNLSASRPQDRQFILSSKKLLLSDSGFYLCAWGVAGNQPQHFGDGTRLSIL.

CDR3 protein: CASSPTPTDNNEQFF. DNA of the CDR3: TGTGCCAGCTCCCCCACACCTACAGATAACAATGAGCAGTTCTTC. This sequence joins TRBV18 and TRBJ2-1; D remains unclear. The germline CDR1 and CDR2 sequences are KGHSH and LQKENI. The CDR3 extends over 15 amino acids. The V end was cut by 6 bases, the J end by 5 bases, with 17 bases between. Filled out from reference TRBV18 and TRBJ2-1, the complete variable domain reads NAGVMQNPRHLVRRRGQEARLRCSPMKGHSHVYWYRQLPEEGLKFMVYLQKENIIDESGMPKERFSAEFPKEGPSILRIQQVVRGDSAAYFCASSPTPTDNNEQFFGPGTRLTVL.

As regards this clone: Relative to the germline gene, one junction end is altered; a read error may explain this. J is TRBJ1-3 and V is TRBV7-9; the D gene is possibly TRBD1 (6 bases). Germline V lookup: CDR1 SEHNR, CDR2 FQNEAQ (reference sequence). The CDR3 sequence is 14 residues long. CDR3: CSSSFAGAGNTIYF. The CDR3 coding sequence is TGTTCCAGCAGCTTTGCAGGGGCTGGAAACACCATATATTTT.

This chain joins TRBV5-1 and TRBJ2-7; 10 bases align to TRBD2. V dropped 1 base and J dropped 6; count of bases not matched to a gene: 7. This CDR3 has 15 amino acids. Germline lookup yields CDR1 SGHRS and CDR2 YFSETQ. CDR3 region: CASSLLSGGQVEQYF. The CDR3 nucleotides are TGCGCCAGCAGCTTGCTTAGCGGGGGGCAGGTCGAGCAGTACTTC.

The V and J genes are TRBV10-1 and TRBJ1-1, with TRBD1 identical over 7 bases. Trimming removed 2 bases from V and 10 bases from J; junction bases left unmatched: 4. Germline CDR1 and CDR2: WNHNN and SYGVQD (reference sequence). This CDR3 is built from 12 residues. CDR3 region: CASSEAGQAAFF. The CDR3 bases are TGCGCCAGCAGTGAGGCCGGACAGGCAGCTTTCTTT.